The 10 T cell receptor beta chains below were found in one sample sequenced in a study of blood T cell repertoires in COVID-19. The data were produced by immunoSEQ multiplex PCR, yet TCRdb's version contains in-frame clones alone and is incomplete. The sample has some 450,000 clones, approximately 88% seen once; the top ten hold approximately 12%. Sequenced material: peripheral blood. The receptor set was obtained from a woman in her forties or fifties with COVID-19, enrolled during active disease.

V usage is TRBV9 and J usage is TRBJ2-2, with 9 positions matching TRBD2. Germline V CDR1 and CDR2: SGDLS, YYNGEE. V shed 5 bases, J shed 4 bases, and the junction held 6 bases outside the gene matches. The CDR3 has 15 residues. CDR3 sequence reads: CASSAGTSPTGELFF. The CDR3 coding sequence is TGTGCCAGCAGTGCCGGGACTAGCCCCACCGGGGAGCTGTTTTTT.

V usage is TRBV29-1 and J usage is TRBJ1-2; D not certain. Deletions cut 4 bases from V and 5 bases from J, with 11 bases between. This CDR3 region has 12 residues. CDR1 and CDR2 from the germline V gene are SQVTM and ANQGSEA. CDR3 region: CSVGLGGYGYTF. The CDR3 nucleotides read TGCAGCGTTGGTCTTGGAGGGTATGGCTACACCTTC.

The J gene is TRBJ1-1, the V gene TRBV3-1 (or the pseudogene TRBV3-2), with 7 bases fitting TRBD1. The germline V gene has CDR1 LGHDT and CDR2 YNNKEL (reference sequence). The CDR3 has 14 amino acids. V gave up 5 bases and J gave up 0 bases; unmatched junction bases: 3. The CDR3 loop is CASSSGGLNTEAFF. The CDR3 DNA reads as TGTGCCAGCAGCTCAGGGGGGTTGAACACTGAAGCTTTCTTT.

The chain is built from TRBV19 and TRBJ1-1; D remains ambiguous. Germline values: CDR1 LNHDA, CDR2 SQIVND (reference sequence). The CDR3 runs to 14 residues. Trimming left V 5 bases short and J 1 base short, with 11 bases between. The CDR3 loop is CASSPQDTNTEAFF. The CDR3 region has the DNA TGTGCCAGTAGTCCCCAAGACACGAACACTGAAGCTTTCTTT.

There are a few counts of this clone. This chain links TRBV29-1 with TRBJ1-2; D is unclear. Trimming stripped 4 bases from V and 4 bases from J, with 13 bases between. Germline CDR1 reads SQVTM; CDR2 reads ANQGSEA. This CDR3 comprises 13 residues. The CDR3 sequence is CSVVGGGPYGYTF. DNA for the CDR3: TGCAGCGTTGTAGGTGGTGGGCCCTATGGCTACACCTTC.

This rearrangement joins TRBV12-5 to TRBJ2-1; D ambiguous. CDR1 and CDR2 (germline): LGHNT, FRNRAP. Trimming removed 7 bases from V and 5 bases from J, with 9 bases in between. CDR3 length: 12 residues. CDR3 sequence (DNA): TGTGCTAGTGCCGTTTTTGACAATGAGCAGTTCTTC. This codes for CASAVFDNEQFF.

The chain couples TRBV28 to TRBJ2-6; 8 bases match TRBD1. Germline lookup yields CDR1 MDHEN and CDR2 SYDVKM. The V and J ends lost 8 bases and 0 bases, in that order; junction bases with no gene match: 12. This CDR3 has 18 residues. CDR3: CASRSAGTGLSGANVLTF. CDR3 sequence (DNA): TGTGCCAGCCGAAGTGCCGGGACAGGCCTCTCTGGGGCCAACGTCCTGACTTTC.

Here the CDR3 DNA reads TGTGCCAGCATGAGGGACAGCCTAAGCACAGATACGCAGTATTTT. It encodes CASMRDSLSTDTQYF. The chain is built from TRBV6-5 and TRBJ2-3, with TRBD1 identical over 7 bases. Germline trimming cut 7 bases from V and 0 bases from J; bases unmatched to any gene: 7. Germline loops: CDR1 MNHEY, CDR2 SVGAGI. The CDR3 spans 15 residues.

J is TRBJ2-7 and V is TRBV29-1; the match to TRBD1 covers 8 bases. There are 15 residues in the CDR3. Germline CDR1 is SQVTM and CDR2 is ANQGSEA. Losses at the gene ends were 4 bases for V and 1 base for J; bases not matched to a gene: 9. The DNA of the CDR3 is TGCAGCGTTGGGGGACAGGTACCCGGGTCCTACGAGCAGTACTTC. It encodes CSVGGQVPGSYEQYF.

This clone was recorded once. V gene TRBV7-2 combines with J gene TRBJ1-5, with D unclear. This CDR3 comprises 14 residues. In germline, CDR1 is SGHTA, CDR2 FQGNSA. Trimming removed 2 bases from V and 5 bases from J, with 10 bases in between. CDR3 sequence reads: CASSLSPTYQPQHF. CDR3 nucleotides: TGTGCCAGCAGCTTATCCCCGACTTATCAGCCCCAGCATTTT.